This TCR beta chain was documented in a study of blood T cell repertoires in COVID-19. Study background: The United States, Italy and Spain were the sources of the acute and convalescent COVID-19 samples.

TCRdb's table, derived via immunoSEQ multiplex PCR, lists solely in-frame clones and lacks some. Here the sample spans 300,000 to 400,000 clones, about nine tenths being singletons. The source is a woman aged 25-40 years with COVID-19, enrolled during active disease. Sequenced sample: peripheral blood.

The CDR3: CASRPGQGFNEQFF. DNA for the CDR3: TGTGCCAGCAGGCCGGGACAGGGTTTCAATGAGCAGTTCTTC. The V and J genes are TRBV11-2 and TRBJ2-1, with 9 nucleotides matching TRBD1. V lost 6 bases and J lost 6; bases outside the gene matches: 6. Germline V gene sequence: CDR1 SGHAT, CDR2 FQNNGV. The CDR3 is 14 residues long.